This passage covers 27 T cell receptor beta chains from one sample sequenced in a study of OX40 agonist ivuxolimab in advanced cancers. Libraries were prepared by immunoSEQ multiplex PCR; TCRdb keeps only in-frame clonotypes and omits some of them. The repertoire consists of roughly 46,000 clones, with approximately 80% occurring once and the leading ten covering about 1.8%. The input for sequencing was CD4+ or CD8+ T cells sorted from blood, taken in a trial of the OX40 agonist ivuxolimab. The receptor source for this set is an adult with an advanced solid tumor such as melanoma, head and neck, liver or kidney cancer.

V gene TRBV15 combines with J gene TRBJ1-1; D possibly corresponds to TRBD1 (5 bases). Germline V CDR1 and CDR2: LNHNV, YYDKDF (reference sequence). This CDR3 is built from 14 residues. V dropped 1 base and J dropped 3 bases, with 9 bases sitting between them. The CDR3 spells CATSRGGRDTEAFF. The CDR3 DNA reads TGTGCCACCAGCAGAGGCGGCAGGGACACTGAAGCTTTCTTT.

The V and J genes are TRBV2 and TRBJ2-2; 7 nucleotides agree with TRBD1. V lost 10 bases, J lost 0 bases, and 14 bases stayed unmatched. This CDR3 is built from 17 residues. Per the germline V gene, CDR1 is SNHLY and CDR2 is FYNNEI. CDR3 sequence (DNA): TGTGCCACAGAAGGGGGCCCTGCCCGATCGAACACCGGGGAGCTGTTTTTT. The encoded protein is CATEGGPARSNTGELFF.

V is TRBV28 and J is TRBJ1-4, with 7 bases that match TRBD1. V lost 5 bases, J lost 1 base, and 1 base stayed unmatched. This CDR3 contains 14 residues. Per germline, CDR1 MDHEN and CDR2 SYDVKM. In nucleotides, the CDR3 is TGTGCCAGCAGTCGACAGGGAACTAATGAAAAACTGTTTTTT. Translating gives CASSRQGTNEKLFF.

The chain links TRBV4-1 to TRBJ2-5; the D call may be TRBD1 or TRBD2 (6 bases each). The germline CDR1 and CDR2 sequences are MGHRA and YSYEKL. V shed 4 bases and J shed 2 bases, with 14 bases lying between them. This CDR3 is 15 amino acids long. The chain's CDR3 is CASSREDRPQETQYF. CDR3 sequence (DNA): TGCGCCAGCAGCCGGGAGGACAGACCGCAAGAGACCCAGTACTTC.

This clone counts as medium-sized. The chain has TRBV27 and TRBJ1-3; 7 nucleotides line up with TRBD1. From germline, CDR1 is MNHEY and CDR2 SMNVEV (reference sequence). The CDR3 is 15 amino acids. V gave up 4 bases and J gave up 3 bases; unmatched junction bases: 6. The CDR3 DNA reads TGTGCCAGCAGTTCCCGCAACAGGGGTGGAAACACCATATATTTT. Translating it yields CASSSRNRGGNTIYF.

The chain employs TRBV2 and TRBJ1-5; D is unclear. The CDR3 sequence is 13 residues long. The V gene lost 6 bases and the J gene lost 3 bases, with 9 bases spanning the gap. The germline CDR1 and CDR2 sequences are SNHLY and FYNNEI. The CDR3 nucleotides are TGTGCCAGCAGCGGACCGAACAATCAGCCCCAGCATTTT. This translates into CASSGPNNQPQHF.

This clone was seen a handful of times. The chain couples TRBV7-4 to TRBJ2-7, with D perhaps matching TRBD2 (6 bases). This CDR3 spans 14 amino acids. The V gene's germline CDR1 is SGHVT and CDR2 SQSDAQ. Trimming took 6 bases from V and 2 from J, leaving 14 bases between them. The CDR3 DNA reads as TGTGCCAGCAGGGGGAGGCACGGAACCTACGAGCAGTACTTC. Translating it yields CASRGRHGTYEQYF.

The V call is TRBV7-2, the J call TRBJ1-6, with unresolved D. The CDR3 is made up of 16 amino acids. V lost 2 bases to trimming and J lost 3 bases, with 11 bases between them. Germline CDR1 SGHTA, CDR2 FQGNSA. The CDR3, as DNA: TGTGCCAGCAGCTTAAGTAGTCAGTTCTATAATTCACCCCTCCACTTT. Translating it yields CASSLSSQFYNSPLHF. The full variable domain, rest sourced from reference TRBV7-2 and TRBJ1-6, is GAGVSQSPSNKVTEKGKDVELRCDPISGHTALYWYRQSLGQGLEFLIYFQGNSAPDKSGLPSDRFSAERTGGSVSTLTIQRTQQEDSAVYLCASSLSSQFYNSPLHFGNGTRLTVT.

J is TRBJ1-6 and V is TRBV6-5; TRBD1 matches 7 bases. The V gene's germline CDR1 is MNHEY and CDR2 SVGAGI. The CDR3 extends over 14 amino acids. Unmatched junction bases numbered 4, after V lost 5 bases and J lost 6 bases. The DNA for the CDR3 is TGTGCCAGCAGTCGACAGGGTCGTAATTCACCCCTCCACTTT. Translating it yields CASSRQGRNSPLHF.

The J gene is TRBJ1-2, the V gene TRBV14; no clear D gene. V was shortened by 4 bases and J by 13 bases, with 19 bases between the two germline ends. CDR1 and CDR2 from the germline V gene are SGHDN and FVKESK. This CDR3 contains 13 residues. The CDR3 nucleotides are TGTGCCAGCAGCCCTGCGGTCGGCCGGCCCAGCACCTTC. Translation: CASSPAVGRPSTF.

In nucleotides, the CDR3 is TGTGCCAGCTCACCAGGATCCAGCTTCGGTGAGCAGTTCTTC. Translation gives CASSPGSSFGEQFF. The rearrangement uses TRBV18 and TRBJ2-1; D is unresolved. The length of the CDR3 is 14 residues. V gave up 2 bases and J gave up 9 bases, with 14 bases separating them. Per germline, CDR1 KGHSH and CDR2 LQKENI.

This chain connects TRBV19 to TRBJ2-7; D is unresolved. This CDR3 has 14 residues. Germline V lookup: CDR1 LNHDA, CDR2 SQIVND (reference sequence). Trimming removed 5 bases at V and 2 bases at J, with 13 bases between. DNA of the CDR3: TGTGCCAGTAGTCTCCGGGCGAACACCTACGAGCAGTACTTC. This translates into CASSLRANTYEQYF.

The chain is built from TRBV7-9 and TRBJ2-5, with 8 bases fitting TRBD2. V gave up 5 bases and J gave up 5 bases; unmatched junction bases: 4. Germline values: CDR1 SEHNR, CDR2 FQNEAQ (reference sequence). The CDR3 spans 13 residues. The CDR3 spells CASSPGLVETQYF. In nucleotides, the CDR3 is TGTGCCAGCAGCCCGGGACTAGTGGAGACCCAGTACTTC.

The chain uses TRBV19 and TRBJ2-1; 10 nucleotides match TRBD1. The CDR3 spans 15 residues. Per the germline V gene, CDR1 is LNHDA and CDR2 is SQIVND (reference sequence). The V and J ends lost 6 bases and 5 bases, in that order; junction bases with no gene match: 7. The CDR3 DNA is TGTGCCAGTAGGGTGGACAGGGGGGTTAACAATGAGCAGTTCTTC. Its protein product is CASRVDRGVNNEQFF.

The chain uses TRBV25-1 and TRBJ1-2; D gene ambiguous. With 4 bases removed from V and 8 bases from J, the gap between germline ends came to 14 bases. CDR3 length equals 13 residues. CDR1 and CDR2 from the germline V gene are MGHDK and SYGVNS. The CDR3 nucleotides read TGTGCCAGCAGTGGGGGTCTTGCTGGGGGCTACACCTTC. The encoded protein is CASSGGLAGGYTF.

The gene calls are TRBV5-4 and TRBJ2-1, with 9 bases that match TRBD1. Germline CDR1 reads SGHNT; CDR2 reads YYREEE (reference sequence). The CDR3 has 15 residues. The V and J ends lost 4 bases and 11 bases, in that order; junction bases with no gene match: 13. The CDR3 DNA reads TGTGCCAGCAGCGTGGGGGACAGGGATACAATGAAGCAGTTCTTC. Encoded protein: CASSVGDRDTMKQFF.

The chain recombines TRBV7-3 with TRBJ2-3; 8 nucleotides line up with TRBD2. Trimming at V came to 6 bases and at J to 8 bases, leaving 13 bases not matched to a gene. The CDR3 has 15 residues. Germline-derived CDR1 and CDR2 are SGHTA and FQGTGA. The CDR3 protein is CASSQTRAGAGTQYF. Written as DNA, the CDR3 is TGTGCCAGCAGTCAGACTAGAGCGGGGGCAGGTACGCAGTATTTT.

J is TRBJ2-4 and V is TRBV27; 10 bases agree with TRBD2. The germline V gene has CDR1 MNHEY and CDR2 SMNVEV (reference sequence). CDR3 length: 16 amino acids. Losses at the gene ends were 6 bases for V and 9 bases for J; bases not matched to a gene: 14. CDR3 loop: CASRTSSGGHRGIQYF. Here the CDR3 DNA reads TGTGCCAGCAGGACCTCTAGCGGGGGCCATCGAGGCATTCAGTACTTC.

This chain connects TRBV2 to TRBJ2-4; D gene uncertain. Germline loops: CDR1 SNHLY, CDR2 FYNNEI. This CDR3 has 13 residues. Trimming took 6 bases from V and 0 from J, leaving 6 bases between them. The CDR3: CASSGLAKNIQYF. CDR3 sequence (DNA): TGTGCCAGCAGCGGTCTAGCCAAAAACATTCAGTACTTC.

V and J are TRBV25-1 and TRBJ2-1; D is possibly TRBD1 (5 bases). Trimming stripped 10 bases from V and 6 bases from J, with 10 bases between. Germline lookup yields CDR1 MGHDK and CDR2 SYGVNS. The CDR3 runs to 11 residues. This CDR3 reads CATQVTNEQFF. Written as DNA, the CDR3 is TGTGCCACACAGGTGACCAATGAGCAGTTCTTC.

The sample holds a few counts of this clone. Other DNA sequences within the sample encode an identical CDR3. The V call is TRBV30, the J call TRBJ2-2, with TRBD1 matching over 7 bases. Germline-derived CDR1 and CDR2 are GTSNPN and SVGIG (reference sequence). J was trimmed by 2 bases and V by 3 bases; bases with no gene match: 3. CDR3 length: 14 residues. Here the CDR3 reads CAWRGGPNTGELFF. The CDR3 DNA reads as TGTGCCTGGAGAGGGGGCCCTAACACCGGGGAGCTGTTTTTT. The complete variable domain, with remaining parts taken from reference TRBV30 and TRBJ2-2, reads SQTIHQWPATLVQPVGSPLSLECTVEGTSNPNLYWYRQAAGRGLQLLFYSVGIGQISSEVPQNLSASRPQDRQFILSSKKLLLSDSGFYLCAWRGGPNTGELFFGEGSRLTVL.

V and J are TRBV25-1 and TRBJ2-3; 7 bases are shared with TRBD1. Germline V lookup: CDR1 MGHDK, CDR2 SYGVNS. The CDR3 totals 16 residues. V was clipped by 5 bases and J by 0 bases; unmatched bases: 8. Here the CDR3 reads CASSRPLTGSTDTQYF. The CDR3 DNA sequence: TGTGCCAGCAGTCGGCCACTGACAGGGAGCACAGATACGCAGTATTTT.

The gene calls are TRBV5-1 and TRBJ2-7; the match to TRBD1 covers 9 bases. This CDR3 is 16 amino acids long. The germline V gene encodes CDR1 SGHRS and CDR2 YFSETQ. V shed 0 bases, J shed 2 bases, and the junction held 6 bases outside the gene matches. The CDR3 sequence is CASSLGAGQGTYEQYF. The CDR3 region has the DNA TGCGCCAGCAGCTTGGGGGCGGGACAGGGCACCTACGAGCAGTACTTC.

J is TRBJ2-1 and V is TRBV30, with D possibly matching TRBD2 (7 bases). The CDR3 consists of 13 residues. From germline, CDR1 is GTSNPN and CDR2 SVGIG (reference sequence). V lost 4 bases, J lost 8 bases, and 15 bases lay in between. As DNA, the CDR3 is TGTGCCTGGACTAACGGGGGGCGCTATGAGCAGTTCTTC. Translating gives CAWTNGGRYEQFF.

In its sample, this clone was seen a few times. The genes are TRBV6-1 and TRBJ1-1, with unresolved D. The ends were cut back, 2 bases at V and 0 bases at J, with 4 bases in the middle. The CDR3 sequence is 13 residues long. The germline CDR1 and CDR2 sequences are MNHNS and SASEGT. The DNA for the CDR3 is TGTGCCAGCAGTGAAAGCTTGAACACTGAAGCTTTCTTT. Protein sequence: CASSESLNTEAFF.

This clone was seen once. The J gene is TRBJ1-2, the V gene TRBV28; 11 nucleotides align to TRBD1. The V gene's germline CDR1 is MDHEN and CDR2 SYDVKM. V was pared by 5 bases and J by 7 bases, with 9 bases of the junction left unmatched. The CDR3 has 15 residues. The DNA of the CDR3 is TGTGCCAGCAGTACATCAGGACAGGGGGCGGGTGGCTACACCTTC. It encodes CASSTSGQGAGGYTF.

The rearrangement uses TRBV30 and TRBJ2-3; 10 bases align to TRBD2. The V gene end was trimmed by 0 bases and the J gene end by 7 bases; junction bases not matched to a gene: 7. The CDR3 length is 15 residues. From germline, CDR1 is GTSNPN and CDR2 SVGIG (reference sequence). The CDR3, as DNA: TGTGCCTGGAGTGTGTCGAGCGGGGGGGCGTATACGCAGTATTTT. Translating it yields CAWSVSSGGAYTQYF.